This T cell receptor beta chain was profiled in a study of shared clonotypes between healthy human individuals. V was clipped by 0 bases and J by 8 bases, with 12 bases between them. The CDR3 length is 15 residues. Per the germline V gene, CDR1 is SGHRS and CDR2 is YFSETQ. Authors' data handling: Junction-only immunoSEQ data arrived without quality scores, meaning filtering differed. Data came from immunoSEQ multiplex PCR; TCRdb stores just in-frame clones and leaves some out. The DNA gave D and trimming, while V, J and clone size come from that table. This sample carries 2,100,000 or so clones, more than 90% of them seen once, and the ten largest clones take more than 0.1%.

The receptor comes from a man in his late teens or twenties in good health. Sequenced input: naive CD4+ T cells sorted from blood. Sample subset: CD45RA+ positively selected. The chain uses TRBV5-1 and TRBJ1-6; unclear D gene. In nucleotides, the CDR3 is TGCGCCAGCAGCTTGGATCCGGGTTCTGATTCACCCCTCCACTTT. Protein: CASSLDPGSDSPLHF.